The clone carrying this T cell receptor beta chain was seen a handful of times. Its matching antigen is unknown. The data were taken from a study of cytomegalovirus exposure and HLA in healthy donors. Study-wide results and limits: The majority of TCR sequences were rare, yet some public TCRs appeared in many donors.

A multiplex PCR was run with 60 Vbeta primers and 13 Jbeta primers. Some clones are missing from TCRdb's copy, which holds only in-frame ones; the method was immunoSEQ multiplex PCR. The table includes approximately 130,000 clones, 7% to 9.5% detected once. Material: PBMCs. This receptor was obtained from a woman aged 40 to 55 in good health and CMV-seropositive.

The CDR3 sequence is CASSYVGRGNTEAFF. Written as DNA, the CDR3 is TGTGCCAGCAGCTATGTTGGTCGCGGGAACACTGAAGCTTTCTTT. The chain recombines TRBV5-6 with TRBJ1-1; D is undetermined. This CDR3 has 15 amino acids. CDR1 is SGHDT and CDR2 is YYEEEE in the germline V gene. Trimming shortened V by 3 bases and J by 1 base, and 13 bases separated the two germline ends.